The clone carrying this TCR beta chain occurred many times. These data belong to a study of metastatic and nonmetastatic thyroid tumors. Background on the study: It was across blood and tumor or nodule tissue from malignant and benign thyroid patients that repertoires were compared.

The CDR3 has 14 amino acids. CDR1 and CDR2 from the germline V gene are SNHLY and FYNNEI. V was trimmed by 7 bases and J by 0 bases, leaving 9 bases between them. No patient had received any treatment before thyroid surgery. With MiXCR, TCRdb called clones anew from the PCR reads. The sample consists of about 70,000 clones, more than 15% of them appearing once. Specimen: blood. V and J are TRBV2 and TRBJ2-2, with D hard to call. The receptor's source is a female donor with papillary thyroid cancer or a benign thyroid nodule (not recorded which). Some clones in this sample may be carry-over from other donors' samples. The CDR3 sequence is CASIRQPNTGELFF. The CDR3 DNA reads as TGTGCCAGCATTCGGCAGCCGAACACCGGGGAGCTGTTTTTT.